The entry that follows covers one T cell receptor (beta chain) sequence. The antigen is not known. PCR primers comprised 60 Vbeta and 13 Jbeta primers. TCRdb's copy holds only in-frame clones and misses some; the assay was immunoSEQ multiplex PCR. The sample data list 140,000 or so clones. The donors comprised healthy bone marrow donors. This sample is drawn from a study of cytomegalovirus exposure and HLA in healthy donors. Study-wide findings and caveats: As a later analysis showed, a missense DCLRE1C variant was linked to trimming of TCR beta V- and J-genes. Evidence from a later analysis indicated that most CMV-associated TCR beta chains looked HLA-restricted. Among TCR beta chains, those listed as cytomegalovirus-associated numbered over 150.

CDR3 length: 10 amino acids. Germline CDR1 is GTSNPN and CDR2 is SVGIG (reference sequence). V was trimmed by 5 bases and J by 16 bases, leaving 15 bases between them. The TCR comes from a male donor in good health and CMV-seronegative. The chain uses TRBV30 and TRBJ2-1; possibly TRBD2 for D (5 bases). Sequencing used PBMCs. CDR3 residues: CAWLHGVKFF. Written as DNA, the CDR3 is TGTGCCTGGCTACACGGGGTCAAATTCTTC.